Following are 31 T cell receptor beta chains from one sample sequenced in a study of response to subunit inactivated influenza vaccine. TCRdb passed the RT-PCR reads through MiXCR, listing each CDR3 protein once. The table shows a few hundred thousand distinct CDR3 sequences, with 9.5% to 15% occurring only once. Sequenced here: non-naive T cells sorted from PBMCs, sampled 14 days before vaccination. All receptors come from a man aged 45-65 years who received an inactivated influenza vaccine.

The V and J genes are TRBV2 and TRBJ2-1; the D is unclear. Trimming pared 4 bases from V and 2 bases from J, leaving 15 bases between. CDR3 size: 16 residues. Germline loops: CDR1 SNHLY, CDR2 FYNNEI. Here the CDR3 DNA reads TGTGCCAGCAGTGTTCGCGCCAATTTAGCCTACAATGAGCAGTTCTTC. This encodes CASSVRANLAYNEQFF.

This chain joins TRBV19 and TRBJ2-2, with D possibly matching TRBD1 (5 bases). The germline V gene has CDR1 LNHDA and CDR2 SQIVND (reference sequence). Between the trimmed V and J ends, which lost 10 bases and 2 bases, there was a span of 17 bases. The CDR3 runs to 15 residues. As DNA, the CDR3 is TGTGCCACATCAGTCGGACAATTAAACACCGGGGAGCTGTTTTTT. The encoded protein is CATSVGQLNTGELFF.

V and J are TRBV7-8 and TRBJ2-2, with 10 nucleotides matching TRBD1. This CDR3 has 15 amino acids. Looked up from germline, CDR1 is SGHVS and CDR2 is FQNEAQ. The V gene end was trimmed by 2 bases and the J gene end by 7 bases; junction bases not matched to a gene: 4. The CDR3 reads CASSLRTGGSGELFF. The CDR3 DNA follows: TGTGCCAGCAGCTTAAGGACAGGGGGGAGCGGGGAGCTGTTTTTT.

The V gene is TRBV14, the J gene TRBJ2-1; unclear D gene. The V end was cut by 2 bases, the J end by 8 bases, with 7 bases between. Looked up from germline, CDR1 is SGHDN and CDR2 is FVKESK. The CDR3 is 12 amino acids. The chain's CDR3 is CASSQFLDEQFF. The DNA for the CDR3 is TGTGCCAGCAGCCAATTTTTGGATGAGCAGTTCTTC.

The chain couples TRBV5-1 to TRBJ2-1, with TRBD2 identical over 11 bases. The CDR3 covers 15 residues. Germline V CDR1 and CDR2: SGHRS, YFSETQ. Trimming removed 0 bases from V and 9 bases from J; junction bases left unmatched: 5. The CDR3 here is CASSLDSGGAGEQFF. The CDR3 DNA is TGCGCCAGCAGCTTGGATAGCGGGGGGGCCGGTGAGCAGTTCTTC.

This clonotype was counted between two and nine times. The chain joins TRBV20-1 to TRBJ2-7; D may be TRBD2 (7 bases). The CDR3 length is 14 residues. CDR1 is DFQATT, CDR2 SNEGSKA, per germline (reference sequence). Trimming removed 1 base from V and 5 bases from J, with 15 bases in between. CDR3 loop: CSARGQRGHHEQYF. CDR3 sequence (DNA): TGCAGTGCTAGAGGCCAGCGGGGACATCACGAGCAGTACTTC.

V and J are TRBV20-1 and TRBJ2-2; D is ambiguous. The CDR3 covers 16 residues. Germline V gives CDR1 DFQATT, CDR2 SNEGSKA (reference sequence). V shed 3 bases and J shed 2 bases, with 16 bases lying between them. CDR3 residues: CSASSPLSDNTGELFF. The CDR3 coding sequence is TGCAGTGCTAGCTCTCCCCTCAGCGATAACACCGGGGAGCTGTTTTTT.

The chain employs TRBV6-1 and TRBJ2-4; 12 bases agree with TRBD2. Germline loops: CDR1 MNHNS, CDR2 SASEGT. The CDR3 runs to 15 residues. V dropped 4 bases and J dropped 3; count of bases not matched to a gene: 1. As DNA, the CDR3 is TGTGCCAGCAGTGGACTAGCGGGGGACAAAAACATTCAGTACTTC. Encoded protein: CASSGLAGDKNIQYF.

The chain couples TRBV7-9 to TRBJ2-2, with D uncertain. The length of the CDR3 is 11 residues. Trimming removed 3 bases from V and 13 bases from J, with 9 bases in between. The germline V gene has CDR1 SEHNR and CDR2 FQNEAQ (reference sequence). CDR3 sequence (DNA): TGTGCCAGCAGCTTTAGAGGTGCGCTGTTTTTT. Its translation: CASSFRGALFF.

J is TRBJ2-7 and V is TRBV11-2; 10 bases map to TRBD1. The CDR3 loop spans 14 amino acids. The junction had 5 bases not matched to a gene; V was cut back by 5 bases and J by 4 bases. Looked up from germline, CDR1 is SGHAT and CDR2 is FQNNGV. The CDR3, as DNA: TGTGCCAGCAGCATCGGACAGGGGGGATACGAGCAGTACTTC. Protein product: CASSIGQGGYEQYF.

V and J are TRBV2 and TRBJ2-4; possible D gene TRBD1, 7 bases. V lost 0 bases and J lost 8, with 11 bases in between. The CDR3 length is 14 residues. Germline CDR1 and CDR2: SNHLY and FYNNEI. DNA for the CDR3: TGTGCCAGCAGTGAAGCGCGGAGGGGGCACATTCAGTACTTC. Translating it yields CASSEARRGHIQYF.

This sequence joins TRBV29-1 and TRBJ2-7; TRBD1 agrees at 7 bases. V gave up 4 bases and J gave up 0 bases; unmatched junction bases: 3. The germline V gene has CDR1 SQVTM and CDR2 ANQGSEA. The CDR3 totals 13 residues. CDR3 region: CSVGDRASYEQYF. CDR3 coding DNA: TGCAGCGTTGGTGACAGGGCCTCCTACGAGCAGTACTTC.

This clonotype showed up just a few times. The genes are TRBV6-2 or TRBV6-3 and TRBJ1-6, with D tentatively TRBD1 (6 bases). Per the germline V gene, CDR1 is MNHEY and CDR2 is SVGEGT. The V gene lost 8 bases and the J gene lost 9 bases, with 14 bases spanning the gap. The CDR3 has 13 amino acids. The CDR3 spells CASGRDTASPLHF. The CDR3 DNA is TGTGCCAGCGGCCGGGACACGGCTTCACCCCTCCACTTT.

This clonotype was recorded at least ten times. V gene TRBV20-1 combines with J gene TRBJ1-5, with D perhaps TRBD1 (5 bases). The CDR3 consists of 14 residues. Trimming took off 6 bases at V and 0 bases at J, with 12 bases between the two ends. Germline CDR1 DFQATT, CDR2 SNEGSKA (reference sequence). In nucleotides, the CDR3 is TGCAGTGCCCGTCGAGGGGCTAGCAATCAGCCCCAGCATTTT. Protein sequence: CSARRGASNQPQHF.

The rearrangement uses TRBV6-2 or TRBV6-3 and TRBJ2-4, with D perhaps TRBD1 (6 bases). Germline V CDR1 and CDR2: MNHEY, SVGEGT. The CDR3 sequence is 17 residues long. The V end was cut by 4 bases, the J end by 3 bases, with 19 bases between. CDR3 in amino acids: CASSSRERGLLKNIQYF. The CDR3 nucleotides read TGTGCCAGCAGTTCGAGGGAGAGGGGGTTGCTCAAAAACATTCAGTACTTC.

The sample holds many counts of this clonotype. J is TRBJ2-3 and V is TRBV9; 7 nucleotides agree with TRBD2. CDR3 length: 16 amino acids. The V and J ends lost 1 base and 5 bases, in that order; junction bases with no gene match: 10. CDR1 and CDR2 from the germline V gene are SGDLS and YYNGEE. The CDR3 spells CASSVRSGTTGDTQYF. The CDR3 nucleotides read TGTGCCAGCAGCGTAAGGAGCGGGACGACCGGAGATACGCAGTATTTT.

This clonotype was seen a few times. The chain uses TRBV6-1 and TRBJ1-5; D is possibly TRBD1 (5 bases). The CDR3 is made up of 15 amino acids. The germline V gene has CDR1 MNHNS and CDR2 SASEGT. Trimming left V 3 bases short and J 5 bases short, with 14 bases between. The chain's CDR3 is CASSDSPGRYQPQHF. Here the CDR3 DNA reads TGTGCCAGCAGTGATTCTCCAGGGAGATATCAGCCCCAGCATTTT.

The CDR3 DNA follows: TGTGCCAGCAGACGGACCCTAGGAGAAGAGACCCAGTACTTC. Translation gives CASRRTLGEETQYF. The V and J genes are TRBV12-3 or TRBV12-4 and TRBJ2-5; D gene ambiguous. V shed 6 bases and J shed 3 bases, with 14 bases lying between them. CDR3 length: 14 residues.

The CDR3 spells CATRRLWGAIVNEQFF. The CDR3, as DNA: TGTGCCACTAGGAGATTATGGGGGGCGATTGTCAATGAGCAGTTCTTC. The rearrangement uses TRBV24-1 and TRBJ2-1; D may match TRBD1 or TRBD2 (6 bases each). Germline V gene data show CDR1 as KGHDR and CDR2 as SFDVKD. Trimming removed 10 bases at V and 6 bases at J, with 24 bases between. The CDR3 spans 16 residues.

This chain links TRBV4-3 with TRBJ2-7, with D unclear. The ends were cut back, 0 bases at V and 2 bases at J, with 11 bases in the middle. The CDR3 spans 15 residues. The V gene's germline CDR1 is LGHNA and CDR2 YSLEER. The CDR3 DNA sequence: TGCGCCAGCAGCCAAGAAAAGGGCCTAACCTACGAGCAGTACTTC. It is translated as CASSQEKGLTYEQYF.

This clonotype was observed a few times. The genes are TRBV11-2 and TRBJ2-3; TRBD2 matches at 7 bases. V lost 1 base to trimming and J lost 3 bases; unmatched junction nucleotides: 4. This CDR3 is built from 15 residues. Per the germline V gene, CDR1 is SGHAT and CDR2 is FQNNGV. For the CDR3, the DNA is TGTGCCAGCAGCTTAGTGGGCGGGAGAACAGATACGCAGTATTTT. It yields the protein CASSLVGGRTDTQYF.

The V gene is TRBV12-3 or TRBV12-4, the J gene TRBJ2-3, with a possible D match to TRBD2 (6 bases). V gave up 7 bases and J gave up 1 base, with 18 bases separating them. CDR3 size: 16 residues. The CDR3 loop is CASTPVDYHRTDTQYF. The DNA of the CDR3 is TGTGCCAGCACCCCAGTGGACTACCATCGCACAGATACGCAGTATTTT.

This clonotype was observed a single time. The chain couples TRBV18 to TRBJ2-7; no definite D call. V was trimmed by 6 bases and J by 0 bases, leaving 12 bases between them. The CDR3 totals 14 residues. Per the germline V gene, CDR1 is KGHSH and CDR2 is LQKENI. CDR3 sequence (DNA): TGTGCCAGCTCGACCTCGTTTAGCTCCTACGAGCAGTACTTC. This gives the protein CASSTSFSSYEQYF.

This clonotype was picked up a small number of times. The chain links TRBV5-5 to TRBJ2-2, with TRBD2 as a possible D gene (5 bases). Trimming cost V 4 bases and J 7 bases, with 14 bases left between them. CDR3 size: 14 residues. The germline V gene encodes CDR1 SGHKS and CDR2 YYEKEE (reference sequence). The CDR3 DNA sequence: TGTGCCAGCAGCCTGTCGATTAGCGTCGGGGAGCTGTTTTTT. Amino acid sequence: CASSLSISVGELFF.

This clonotype was recorded a few times. V gene TRBV7-9 combines with J gene TRBJ1-2; maybe TRBD1 (6 bases). Germline V CDR1 and CDR2: SEHNR, FQNEAQ (reference sequence). This CDR3 is 14 amino acids long. The ends were cut back, 5 bases at V and 2 bases at J, with 12 bases in the middle. The CDR3 reads CASSPRQANYGYTF. The CDR3 nucleotides read TGTGCCAGCAGCCCCCGACAGGCAAACTATGGCTACACCTTC. Full variable domain (rest looked up from reference TRBV7-9 and TRBJ1-2): DTGVSQNPRHKITKRGQNVTFRCDPISEHNRLYWYRQTLGQGPEFLTYFQNEAQLEKSRLLSDRFSAERPKGSFSTLEIQRTEQGDSAMYLCASSPRQANYGYTFGSGTRLTVV.

Note on this clonotype: At one end, the junction sequence differs from germline, possibly due to a read error. The chain has TRBV24-1 and TRBJ2-3; 7 nucleotides match TRBD2. In germline, CDR1 is KGHDR, CDR2 SFDVKD. The length of the CDR3 is 17 residues. Here the CDR3 reads CATRDLDFGTTTRTQYF. The CDR3 DNA reads TGTGCCACCAGAGATTTGGACTTCGGGACTACAACACGAACGCAGTATTTT.

The genes are TRBV20-1 and TRBJ2-3; D is uncertain. The CDR3 runs 15 residues. Germline CDR1 DFQATT, CDR2 SNEGSKA (reference sequence). Trimming stripped 0 bases from V and 6 bases from J, with 16 bases between. The CDR3 sequence is CSARDPLVPPDTQYF. CDR3 DNA sequence: TGCAGTGCTAGAGACCCCCTGGTACCCCCTGATACGCAGTATTTT.

The chain links TRBV4-3 to TRBJ1-1; D gene ambiguous. V was clipped by 0 bases and J by 5 bases, with 10 bases between them. Germline V gives CDR1 LGHNA, CDR2 YSLEER. The CDR3 is made up of 14 amino acids. The CDR3 coding sequence is TGCGCCAGCAGCCAAGACAAATATCGTACTGAAGCTTTCTTT. The encoded protein is CASSQDKYRTEAFF.

This clonotype has a handful of counts. The V and J genes are TRBV28 and TRBJ2-1; D call uncertain. This CDR3 has 15 amino acids. Trimming removed 2 bases at V and 1 base at J, with 9 bases between. Germline CDR1 and CDR2: MDHEN and SYDVKM. DNA for the CDR3: TGTGCCAGCAGTTTAGGCAGTATTTCCTACAATGAGCAGTTCTTC. Translated, it gives CASSLGSISYNEQFF. The whole variable domain, remainder taken from reference TRBV28 and TRBJ2-1, is DVKVTQSSRYLVKRTGEKVFLECVQDMDHENMFWYRQDPGLGLRLIYFSYDVKMKEKGDIPEGYSVSREKKERFSLILESASTNQTSMYLCASSLGSISYNEQFFGPGTRLTVL.

This clonotype was recorded many times. One junction end does not reproduce the germline sequence, and a read error may be involved. This rearrangement joins TRBV3-1 to TRBJ1-6; D unclear. Germline V gene sequence: CDR1 LGHDT, CDR2 YNNKEL (reference sequence). CDR3 size: 14 residues. CDR3 residues: CASTQGQVNSPLHF. The CDR3 DNA is TGTGCCAGCACCCAAGGGCAGGTTAATTCACCCCTCCACTTT.

The chain is built from TRBV7-2 and TRBJ1-6; TRBD1 aligns across 8 bases. This CDR3 is 14 amino acids long. Germline assignment: CDR1 SGHTA and CDR2 FQGNSA. V was pared by 5 bases and J by 6 bases, with 3 bases of the junction left unmatched. The CDR3 DNA reads as TGTGCCAGCAGCCAGACAGGGGTTAATTCACCCCTCCACTTT. It yields the protein CASSQTGVNSPLHF.